Shown below are 6 T cell receptor beta chains from a single sample sequenced in a study of CD4 and CD8 cells across lung adenocarcinoma regions. Each CDR3 protein is one row after TCRdb ran MiXCR on the PCR reads. The sample has 5,000 to 6,500 distinct CDR3 sequences, about 62% seen once; the top ten hold roughly 21%. Sample: CD4+ T cells from the center of a lung tumor. All receptors derive from a female donor with lung adenocarcinoma. The CD4 and CD8 labels of this study may be unreliable.

In its sample, this clonotype is medium-sized (0.01 to 0.1%). The chain links TRBV25-1 to TRBJ1-2; D perhaps matches TRBD1 (5 bases). Trimming took off 7 bases at V and 2 bases at J, with 14 bases between the two ends. The CDR3 has 14 amino acids. Germline-derived CDR1 and CDR2 are MGHDK and SYGVNS. The DNA of the CDR3 is TGTGCCAGCACTCCGGGACCCAAAAACTATGGCTACACCTTC. Residues: CASTPGPKNYGYTF.

The J gene is TRBJ2-1, the V gene TRBV6-5; TRBD2 agrees at 10 bases. The CDR3 totals 15 residues. After removal of 0 bases from V and 8 bases from J, the junction contained 4 bases not matched to a gene. The germline CDR1 and CDR2 sequences are MNHEY and SVGAGI. The CDR3 protein is CASSYSSLAGDEQFF. The CDR3 DNA is TGTGCCAGCAGTTACTCGTCGCTAGCGGGAGATGAGCAGTTCTTC.

The CDR3 sequence is CASSLERPHNEQFF. CDR3 in DNA: TGTGCCAGCAGCTTAGAACGGCCCCACAATGAGCAGTTCTTC. The genes are TRBV11-2 and TRBJ2-1; D is undetermined. This CDR3 comprises 14 residues. Germline lookup yields CDR1 SGHAT and CDR2 FQNNGV. Trimming stripped 0 bases from V and 5 bases from J, with 8 bases between.

This sequence joins TRBV6-5 and TRBJ2-1; weak D call: TRBD2 (6 bases). Germline values: CDR1 MNHEY, CDR2 SVGAGI. V was clipped by 4 bases and J by 5 bases, with 15 bases between them. CDR3 size: 15 residues. CDR3 region: CASSSRRDFNNEQFF. CDR3 DNA: TGTGCCAGCAGTTCGCGCCGGGACTTCAACAATGAGCAGTTCTTC.

This CDR3 reads CASRERGSYNEQFF. CDR3 in DNA: TGTGCCAGCAGGGAGCGGGGCTCCTACAATGAGCAGTTCTTC. The V gene is TRBV12-3 or TRBV12-4, the J gene TRBJ2-1; 7 bases map to TRBD2. The CDR3 runs 14 residues. J lost 0 bases, V lost 6 bases, and 2 bases had no gene match.

V gene TRBV6-1 combines with J gene TRBJ1-2, with 7 bases fitting TRBD1. Germline CDR1 is MNHNS and CDR2 is SASEGT. Unmatched junction bases numbered 8, after V lost 3 bases and J lost 7 bases. This CDR3 contains 14 residues. The CDR3 region is CASSDTGASSGYTF. In nucleotides, the CDR3 is TGTGCCAGCAGTGATACAGGGGCCTCTTCTGGCTACACCTTC.